What follows is one T cell receptor beta chain and its context. Trimming left V 4 bases short and J 5 bases short, with 12 bases between. Looked up from germline, CDR1 is SGDLS and CDR2 is YYNGEE. The CDR3 is made up of 13 amino acids. This sample was taken from a study of neoadjuvant anti-PD-1 for oral cavity cancer. Most PBMC samples had 450 to 500 ng input DNA in six replicates. Some clones are missing from TCRdb's copy, which holds only in-frame ones; the method was immunoSEQ multiplex PCR. The table has 15,000 or so clones, under 75% seen once. Cohort: HPV-negative, locally advanced oral cavity squamous cell carcinoma patients. Blood cells were analyzed directly, without culture or expansion.

The chain couples TRBV9 to TRBJ1-2, with D perhaps TRBD1 (5 bases). The source of this sequence is a person aged 40 to 85 with oral cavity squamous cell carcinoma. The specimen comprised PBMCs, sampled before nivolumab (anti-PD-1) treatment. The CDR3 DNA reads TGTGCCAGCAGCTCCCAGCAGGGATATGGCTACACCTTC. This translates into CASSSQQGYGYTF.